This T cell receptor beta chain derives from a study of molecular identifiers for immune sequencing clone quantification listed by TCRdb under 2018. Looking at the study overall: For a replicate experiment, the RNA from either 20,000 or 100,000 naive CD8 T cells was divided into five aliquots, and four of those aliquots went on to sequencing. This methods study used CD8 T cells to benchmark TCR RNA copy counting and molecular-identifier clustering-based TCR repertoire sequencing (MIDCIRS).

Libraries of naive CD8 T cells were built from approximately 20,000 to 1,000,000 sorted cells, with 10%, 30% or 50% of the purified RNA used. Naive CD8 T cells, defined as CD8+CD4-CCR7+CD45RA+, were FACS-sorted into RLT Plus buffer on a BD FACSAria II. Detection sensitivity was tested by spiking Jurkat RNA equal to around 11 TCR copies' worth into samples containing about 20,000-1,000,000 naive CD8 T cells. CD8 T cells were enriched with RosetteSep CD8+ T Cell Enrichment Cocktail and Ficoll-Paque, followed by ACK red cell lysis. The CDR3 numbers 15 residues from cysteine through phenylalanine. Of all the DNA, just the CDR3 is kept, 45 bases in frame from base 1. From V the trimming removes 3 bases and from J it removes 6 bases, while the gene matches leave 4 bases of the junction unaccounted for. CDR1 and CDR2, per the germline V gene (reference sequence), are SEHNR and FQNEAQ. The paper as a whole reports these results and caveats: Spiked-in Jurkat TCR RNA equivalent to a single cell was reported to be detectable even among approximately 1.1 million naive CD8 T cells. In CMV-specific effector cells, over 99% of molecules were held by clones above 20 RNA copies, whereas under 1% of molecules were held by such clones in naive cells. The naive libraries included spiked-in Jurkat TCR RNA (under eleven copies' worth), and this Jurkat TCR RNA is not part of the donor repertoire. When barcode sub-clustering was not used, chimeric consensus sequences inflated TCR diversity, with chimeras reaching as high as 47%. Highly expanded clone sizes could be underestimated if identical TCR molecules share a barcode. Around 2.9 recovered TCR RNA copies per cell were obtained by modeling, versus about 10 by digital PCR, implying a capture efficiency of approximately 30%.

The count of this clonotype is one. The antigen this receptor binds is unknown. A much larger clonotype is one base distant, so this may be a read error. The library relied on PCR. The sequencer listed for this sample is Illumina HiSeq 4000. Bulk TCR libraries were made following a previously described method, with the TCR primers given in Table S5. Total RNA was purified with the Qiagen AllPrep DNA/RNA kit. Before any analysis, reads coming from multiple sequencing runs of the same library were combined into one pool. Per the authors' processing: Reads were retained only if their TCR constant sequence matched exactly, and those retained reads were trimmed to 150 nt and grouped according to their 12-nt molecular barcodes. Reads in each barcode group were sub-clustered using a 15% Levenshtein threshold, and a quality-weighted consensus sequence was built for each RNA molecule. Non-functional sequences were excluded, and lower-count sequences lying one edit away from another sequence were also excluded. On the basis of fitting two negative binomial distributions, barcode sub-clusters with fewer than 20% of the maximum read count were discarded. Clones were called with MiXCR by TCRdb after fastp trimmed the public reads at Q25, and only in-frame beta chains were retained. Rows are unified per CDR3 protein, each entry keeping the most common DNA and genes. The V and J calls shown here were made by TCRdb, not taken from the authors' results. The sample data list 80,000 to 95,000 distinct CDR3 sequences, and around 19% of these were observed just once. Clones ranked in the top ten supply 0.7% to 0.95% of the sample.

This TCR came from a human donor in good health. Some libraries in this study had Jurkat cell RNA spiked in. The specimen was naive CD8+ T cells from blood, with Jurkat cell RNA spiked in. The sample's cell subset or site label is to be understood as: FACS-sorted CD8+CD4-CCR7+CD45RA+ naive T cells. Recombination linked TRBV7-9 to TRBJ1-4, and TRBD1 matches 10 of the central bases. The CDR3 reads CASSFPGTGDEKLFF. The DNA reads as follows: TGTGCCAGCAGCTTTCCCGGGACAGGGGATGAAAAACTGTTTTTT.